These 32 T cell receptor beta chains came from one sample sequenced in a study of human T cells and chemical hapten exposure. Time point in this sample: patch test 2, 6 weeks after DPC sensitization. Treatment indicated: therapeutic diphenylcyclopropenone sensitization with weekly scalp DPC. TCRdb re-called the RACE reads with MiXCR, one entry per CDR3 protein. The data hold hundreds of thousands of distinct CDR3 sequences, with roughly 6.3% observed a single time. The sequences come from whole blood, collected in connection with sensitization to the hapten diphenylcyclopropenone (DPC). These receptors all stem from a young woman with alopecia areata. Some clones in this sample may be carry-over from other donors' samples.

This clonotype was recorded a few times. The chain is built from TRBV5-5 and TRBJ2-4; 8 bases are a match to TRBD1. The CDR3 has 16 amino acids. The J segment lost 3 bases and the V segment lost 4 bases, leaving 9 bases of the junction unmatched. From germline, CDR1 is SGHKS and CDR2 YYEKEE (reference sequence). The CDR3 is CASSAGSGQGKNIQYF. The CDR3 coding sequence is TGTGCCAGCAGCGCCGGGTCCGGACAGGGCAAAAACATTCAGTACTTC.

This clonotype was counted a few times. The genes are TRBV7-9 and TRBJ2-1, with D uncertain. CDR3 size: 14 residues. Per the germline V gene, CDR1 is SEHNR and CDR2 is FQNEAQ (reference sequence). V was pared by 1 base and J by 4 bases, with 8 bases between. CDR3: CASSLEMAYNEQFF. The CDR3 nucleotides read TGTGCCAGCAGCTTAGAGATGGCGTACAATGAGCAGTTCTTC.

The table lists this clonotype with a few counts. The rearrangement links TRBV6-2 or TRBV6-3 to TRBJ2-6, with D tentatively TRBD1 (6 bases). The CDR3 sequence is 20 residues long. Germline lookup yields CDR1 MNHEY and CDR2 SVGEGT. Trimming removed 2 bases from V and 1 base from J, with 21 bases in between. CDR3 nucleotides: TGTGCCAGCAGTTACAGAGCCAGGGGATTAATAATGTCTGGGGCCAACGTCCTGACTTTC. Its translation: CASSYRARGLIMSGANVLTF.

The chain uses TRBV28 and TRBJ2-2; D uncertain. The CDR3 is 16 residues long. Germline V lookup: CDR1 MDHEN, CDR2 SYDVKM. With 3 bases removed from V and 1 base from J, the gap between germline ends came to 12 bases. The CDR3 reads CASSFPLGLNTGELFF. In DNA, the CDR3 is TGTGCCAGCAGTTTTCCTCTCGGGTTGAACACCGGGGAGCTGTTTTTT.

This clonotype was seen a few times. CDR3 DNA: TGTGCCAGCTCACCCGGACAGGGGAGAGGTTCACCCCTCCACTTT. Amino acid sequence: CASSPGQGRGSPLHF. This rearrangement joins TRBV18 to TRBJ1-6; 9 nucleotides match TRBD1. Germline V gene sequence: CDR1 KGHSH, CDR2 LQKENI. The CDR3 has 15 amino acids. J was trimmed by 9 bases and V by 3 bases; bases with no gene match: 6. Full variable domain (outside the CDR3, taken from reference TRBV18 and TRBJ1-6): NAGVMQNPRHLVRRRGQEARLRCSPMKGHSHVYWYRQLPEEGLKFMVYLQKENIIDESGMPKERFSAEFPKEGPSILRIQQVVRGDSAAYFCASSPGQGRGSPLHFGNGTRLTVT.

The chain is built from TRBV27 and TRBJ1-6; no firm D call. The CDR3 is 17 amino acids. Germline loops: CDR1 MNHEY, CDR2 SMNVEV (reference sequence). V was clipped by 3 bases and J by 2 bases, with 14 bases between them. The DNA of the CDR3 is TGTGCCAGCAGTTTTCTAGGGAATTCGGCCTATAATTCACCCCTCCACTTT. Translating it yields CASSFLGNSAYNSPLHF.

The table lists this clonotype with many counts. The chain joins TRBV12-3 or TRBV12-4 to TRBJ2-3; 9 bases agree with TRBD2. The CDR3 spans 15 residues. V lost 6 bases and J lost 4; bases outside the gene matches: 8. CDR3 sequence reads: CASRKTSGRADTQYF. The CDR3 coding sequence is TGTGCCAGCAGAAAGACTAGCGGAAGGGCAGATACGCAGTATTTT.

This clonotype was seen a few times. This chain uses TRBV2 with TRBJ2-3, with 9 bases identical to TRBD1. The CDR3 is made up of 15 amino acids. CDR1 and CDR2 from the germline V gene are SNHLY and FYNNEI. After removal of 4 bases from V and 0 bases from J, the junction contained 2 bases not matched to a gene. The CDR3 nucleotides are TGTGCCAGCAGTGGACAGGGGGTTAGCACAGATACGCAGTATTTT. Protein: CASSGQGVSTDTQYF.

V usage is TRBV12-3 or TRBV12-4 and J usage is TRBJ2-3; 9 bases fit TRBD2. The CDR3 covers 14 residues. The V gene end was trimmed by 6 bases and the J gene end by 1 base; junction bases not matched to a gene: 2. As DNA, the CDR3 is TGTGCCAGCAGACAGCGGGGGGGCACAGATACGCAGTATTTT. It specifies CASRQRGGTDTQYF.

At least ten counts were recorded for this clonotype. The CDR3 nucleotides are TGCAGTGCTAGAGAGCAGGCTGGAAACACCATATATTTT. Translation: CSAREQAGNTIYF. This chain uses TRBV20-1 with TRBJ1-3; D is ambiguous. Germline CDR1 DFQATT, CDR2 SNEGSKA (reference sequence). The V end was cut by 0 bases, the J end by 2 bases, with 5 bases between. CDR3 length: 13 amino acids.

This clonotype was detected only a few times. The chain has TRBV2 and TRBJ1-1; D call uncertain. This CDR3 contains 10 residues. CDR1 SNHLY and CDR2 FYNNEI come from the germline V gene. Trimming took off 3 bases at V and 4 bases at J, with 0 bases between the two ends. The CDR3 coding sequence is TGTGCCAGCAGTGACACTGAAGCTTTCTTT. It translates to CASSDTEAFF.

This clonotype came up many times. CDR3 nucleotide sequence: TGTGCCAGCAGCTTGGCTTGGGCTCGTCAGCCCCAGCATTTT. Translating gives CASSLAWARQPQHF. The chain has TRBV5-5 and TRBJ1-5, with D hard to call. The V gene lost 0 bases and the J gene lost 6 bases, with 10 bases spanning the gap. Germline CDR1 SGHKS, CDR2 YYEKEE (reference sequence). The CDR3 is made up of 14 amino acids. Full variable domain (missing parts from reference TRBV5-5 and TRBJ1-5): DAGVTQSPTHLIKTRGQQVTLRCSPISGHKSVSWYQQVLGQGPQFIFQYYEKEERGRGNFPDRFSARQFPNYSSELNVNALLLGDSALYLCASSLAWARQPQHFGDGTRLSIL.

This clonotype was observed at least ten times. V gene TRBV18 combines with J gene TRBJ1-5; D remains unclear. Trimming removed 2 bases at V and 5 bases at J, with 7 bases between. CDR1 is KGHSH, CDR2 LQKENI, per germline. The CDR3 spans 13 residues. The CDR3 sequence: CASSPSRDQPQHF. The CDR3 DNA sequence: TGTGCCAGCTCACCATCCCGGGATCAGCCCCAGCATTTT. The full variable domain, completed using reference TRBV18 and TRBJ1-5, is NAGVMQNPRHLVRRRGQEARLRCSPMKGHSHVYWYRQLPEEGLKFMVYLQKENIIDESGMPKERFSAEFPKEGPSILRIQQVVRGDSAAYFCASSPSRDQPQHFGDGTRLSIL.

At least ten counts were recorded for this clonotype. This chain connects TRBV5-1 to TRBJ1-4, with D unresolved. The V end was cut by 2 bases, the J end by 0 bases, with 8 bases between. CDR1 and CDR2 (germline): SGHRS, YFSETQ. This CDR3 spans 15 amino acids. CDR3 coding DNA: TGCGCCAGCAGCTTCAGCCGGGCAACTAATGAAAAACTGTTTTTT. Encoded protein: CASSFSRATNEKLFF.

In this sample, this clonotype turned up many times. This chain connects TRBV7-3 to TRBJ1-2; 7 bases are shared with TRBD1. The CDR3 is 14 amino acids. J was trimmed by 8 bases and V by 5 bases; bases with no gene match: 11. CDR1 is SGHTA, CDR2 FQGTGA, per germline. CDR3 nucleotides: TGTGCCAGCAGCCCAGAGACAGGGCCTCTCGGCTACACCTTC. Its protein is CASSPETGPLGYTF.

This clonotype appeared many times. The chain combines TRBV4-3 with TRBJ1-3; 9 positions match TRBD1. CDR3 length equals 15 residues. J gave up 2 bases and V 4 bases, and 3 bases lay outside the gene matches. CDR1 is LGHNA and CDR2 is YSLEER in the germline V gene. DNA for the CDR3: TGCGCCAGCAGCCTCGGGACAGGGACTGGAAACACCATATATTTT. Its protein is CASSLGTGTGNTIYF.

This clonotype was seen a handful of times. The V gene is TRBV2, the J gene TRBJ1-2; possibly TRBD1 for D (5 bases). The CDR3 runs to 15 residues. Germline values: CDR1 SNHLY, CDR2 FYNNEI. Trimming pared 4 bases from V and 4 bases from J, leaving 16 bases between. The CDR3 here is CASSVEGRTTYGYTF. In DNA, the CDR3 is TGTGCCAGCAGTGTAGAAGGGCGGACAACCTATGGCTACACCTTC.

This clonotype has ten or more counts. The chain has TRBV5-1 and TRBJ1-3, with D hard to call. The germline V gene encodes CDR1 SGHRS and CDR2 YFSETQ. This CDR3 is 16 amino acids long. V lost 0 bases and J lost 0, with 10 bases in between. The CDR3 bases are TGCGCCAGCAGCTTGGCCGGCACCTACTCTGGAAACACCATATATTTT. Translating it yields CASSLAGTYSGNTIYF.

In this sample, this clonotype turned up many times. The V call is TRBV6-6, the J call TRBJ1-1; maybe TRBD1 (6 bases). V was clipped by 4 bases and J by 6 bases, with 12 bases between them. Germline V gives CDR1 MNHNY, CDR2 SVGAGI (reference sequence). The CDR3 runs 13 residues. CDR3 nucleotide sequence: TGTGCCAGCAGTTTCACAGGGTCAGCTGAAGCTTTCTTT. The encoded protein is CASSFTGSAEAFF.

The chain couples TRBV7-2 to TRBJ2-5; D perhaps matches TRBD2 (5 bases). The CDR3 runs to 15 residues. CDR1 and CDR2 (germline): SGHTA, FQGNSA. The V end was cut by 2 bases, the J end by 0 bases, with 10 bases between. CDR3 protein: CASSLRGLNQETQYF. In DNA form, the CDR3 reads TGTGCCAGCAGCTTACGTGGACTGAACCAAGAGACCCAGTACTTC.

This clonotype was detected only a few times. This rearrangement joins TRBV25-1 to TRBJ2-7; TRBD2 might be the D (5 bases). The CDR3 contains 13 residues. The V gene lost 2 bases and the J gene lost 7 bases, with 12 bases spanning the gap. Germline V CDR1 and CDR2: MGHDK, SYGVNS. CDR3 region: CASSEGETLEQYF. The CDR3, as DNA: TGTGCCAGCAGTGAAGGGGAGACGTTGGAGCAGTACTTC.

This clonotype was picked up a small number of times. This chain uses TRBV2 with TRBJ1-2, with TRBD1 as a possible D gene (6 bases). This CDR3 is 15 amino acids long. The germline gives CDR1 SNHLY, CDR2 FYNNEI. V lost 3 bases and J 5 bases, leaving 16 bases between the germline ends. The CDR3 DNA reads TGTGCCAGCAGTGATTGGGGTACAGGGTTTTATGGCTACACCTTC. Translation: CASSDWGTGFYGYTF.

The chain carries TRBV10-3 and TRBJ2-3; D call uncertain. The V and J ends lost 3 bases and 4 bases respectively, with 14 bases between them. CDR1 is ENHRY and CDR2 is SYGVKD in the germline V gene. The CDR3 contains 15 residues. In DNA form, the CDR3 reads TGTGCCATCAGTGACCGGACGGGCTCGGCAGATACGCAGTATTTT. Its translation is CAISDRTGSADTQYF.

This clonotype was found many times. This chain links TRBV29-1 with TRBJ1-1; no reliable D call. Germline-derived CDR1 and CDR2 are SQVTM and ANQGSEA. The V end was cut by 0 bases, the J end by 8 bases, with 16 bases between. The CDR3 extends over 14 amino acids. DNA of the CDR3: TGCAGCGTTGAAGAACGGCGATCGCTGAGGGAAGCTTTCTTT. Its protein product is CSVEERRSLREAFF.

V gene TRBV29-1 combines with J gene TRBJ2-1, with no clear D. The CDR3 consists of 14 residues. Germline CDR1 SQVTM, CDR2 ANQGSEA. Trimming pared 3 bases from V and 0 bases from J, leaving 9 bases between. The CDR3 coding sequence is TGCAGCGTTGACCTGGGAAGCTCCTACAATGAGCAGTTCTTC. The encoded protein is CSVDLGSSYNEQFF.

The chain is built from TRBV20-1 and TRBJ1-1; 8 bases fit TRBD1. The germline gives CDR1 DFQATT, CDR2 SNEGSKA (reference sequence). This CDR3 spans 14 amino acids. The V segment lost 7 bases and the J segment 0 bases; nucleotides outside the gene matches: 7. CDR3 nucleotide sequence: TGCAGTGGAAGCAGGGGGCTCATGAACACTGAAGCTTTCTTT. The encoded protein is CSGSRGLMNTEAFF.

The V and J genes are TRBV10-3 and TRBJ2-7, with TRBD2 matching over 7 bases. CDR1 is ENHRY, CDR2 SYGVKD, per germline. V gave up 6 bases and J gave up 2 bases; unmatched junction bases: 4. The CDR3 is 13 residues long. The CDR3: CAISQREAYEQYF. The DNA of the CDR3 is TGTGCCATCAGCCAGCGGGAAGCCTACGAGCAGTACTTC.

This clonotype has ten or more counts. The chain employs TRBV7-8 and TRBJ2-5, with D possibly matching TRBD2 (6 bases). CDR3 size: 12 residues. Germline V gives CDR1 SGHVS, CDR2 FQNEAQ. V lost 7 bases to trimming and J lost 8 bases, with 14 bases between them. CDR3 residues: CASTQTGGTQYF. CDR3 in DNA: TGTGCCAGCACCCAGACCGGGGGAACCCAGTACTTC.

This clonotype showed up just a few times. This sequence joins TRBV7-9 and TRBJ2-4; no definite D call. Germline V gene sequence: CDR1 SEHNR, CDR2 FQNEAQ (reference sequence). The CDR3 has 13 residues. Trimming pared 5 bases from V and 5 bases from J, leaving 10 bases between. The CDR3 DNA reads TGTGCCAGCAGCCCCACCCAGGAAAACATTCAGTACTTC. Translating gives CASSPTQENIQYF.

The V call is TRBV6-5, the J call TRBJ1-5, with 9 positions matching TRBD1. This CDR3 has 15 amino acids. Trimming took 6 bases from V and 2 from J; bases not matched to a gene: 5. The germline gives CDR1 MNHEY, CDR2 SVGAGI. CDR3 in amino acids: CASSRRQGGNQPQHF. In DNA, the CDR3 is TGTGCCAGCAGCCGGCGACAGGGGGGCAATCAGCCCCAGCATTTT.

Many counts were recorded for this clonotype. This chain uses TRBV6-5 with TRBJ2-5, with 7 bases that match TRBD1. The V segment lost 2 bases and the J segment 3 bases; nucleotides outside the gene matches: 6. CDR3 length equals 15 residues. Germline V CDR1 and CDR2: MNHEY, SVGAGI. CDR3 amino acids: CASSYLSTGEETQYF. For the CDR3, the DNA is TGTGCCAGCAGTTACCTTTCCACAGGGGAAGAGACCCAGTACTTC.

This clonotype was counted ten times or more. A much larger clone lies one base from this, so it may be a read error. V and J are TRBV6-2 or TRBV6-3 and TRBJ2-3, with 11 bases lining up with TRBD2. CDR1 is MNHEY and CDR2 is SVGEGT in the germline V gene. CDR3 length: 15 amino acids. V gave up 5 bases and J gave up 1 base; unmatched junction bases: 2. The CDR3 sequence: CASSTTSGGTDTQYF. CDR3 bases: TGTGCCAGCAGTACGACTAGCGGGGGCACAGATACGCAGTATTTT.